Reported below is one TCR beta chain. This CDR3 is built from 15 residues. The ends were cut back, 1 base at V and 6 bases at J, with 15 bases in the middle. Germline V gives CDR1 SGHDN, CDR2 FVKESK. The sample comes from a study of blood T cell repertoires in COVID-19. About the study: The United States, Italy and Spain were the sources of the acute and convalescent COVID-19 samples. Sources were T cells, B-cell-depleted T cells, or PBMCs; the material itself was cDNA or gDNA.

Source study methods: Nucleated cell counts were estimated from reference gene primer amplification. The method was immunoSEQ multiplex PCR; TCRdb's version includes in-frame clones alone and lacks a portion of them. V and J calls plus clone size are reproduced from that table; the DNA served to infer D and trimming. The data contain roughly 99,000 clones, approximately 88% of them seen just once; the ten biggest clones take up around 6.5%. Sequences were obtained from peripheral blood. The chain is built from TRBV14 and TRBJ1-1, with a tentative D call TRBD1 (6 bases). The origin of this receptor is a man between 45 and 60 years old with active or convalescent COVID-19. In nucleotides, the CDR3 is TGTGCCAGCAGCCAAGGATGGGGCAGGGGAGCTGAAGCTTTCTTT. It is translated as CASSQGWGRGAEAFF.